This TCR beta chain was recovered during a study of high-grade serous ovarian cancer treatment subgroups. Study overall: On average, more than 14,000 reads and 7,494 unique TCR beta rearrangements were obtained per sample.

Using immunoSEQ multiplex PCR, the repertoire was profiled, and TCRdb retains in-frame clones only, with some absent. The data contain approximately 40,000 clones, around three quarters of them singletons. Turning to this clone: The antigen is undetermined.

The CDR3 extends over 15 amino acids. V gave up 5 bases and J gave up 3 bases; unmatched junction bases: 4. CDR1 is MNHEY and CDR2 is SMNVEV in the germline V gene (reference sequence). Study observations and caveats: Higher neoantigen levels went with greater TCR clonal relatedness. Same-patient tumor repertoires overlapped at about 0.095 to 0.8; different patients barely overlapped.

Tumor samples were taken before definitive surgery or chemotherapy. The TCR originated in a human donor with high-grade serous ovarian cancer. J is TRBJ2-7 and V is TRBV27, with 13 positions matching TRBD2. The sequenced sample consisted of tumor tissue. The CDR3 spells CASSLGLAGDYEQYF. In DNA, the CDR3 is TGTGCCAGCAGTCTCGGACTAGCGGGGGACTACGAGCAGTACTTC.